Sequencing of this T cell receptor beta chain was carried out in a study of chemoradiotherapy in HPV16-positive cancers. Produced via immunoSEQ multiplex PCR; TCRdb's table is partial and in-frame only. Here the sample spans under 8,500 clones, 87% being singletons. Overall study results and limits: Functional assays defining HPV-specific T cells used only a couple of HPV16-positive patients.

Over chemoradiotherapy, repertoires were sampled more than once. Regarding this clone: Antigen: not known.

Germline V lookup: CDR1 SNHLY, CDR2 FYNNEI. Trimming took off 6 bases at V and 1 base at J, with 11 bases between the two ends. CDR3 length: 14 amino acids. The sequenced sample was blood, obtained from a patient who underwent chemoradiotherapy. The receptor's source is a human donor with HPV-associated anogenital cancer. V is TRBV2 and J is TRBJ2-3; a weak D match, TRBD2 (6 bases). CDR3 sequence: CASSASAGTDTQYF. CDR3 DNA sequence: TGTGCCAGCAGCGCTAGCGCCGGCACAGATACGCAGTATTTT.